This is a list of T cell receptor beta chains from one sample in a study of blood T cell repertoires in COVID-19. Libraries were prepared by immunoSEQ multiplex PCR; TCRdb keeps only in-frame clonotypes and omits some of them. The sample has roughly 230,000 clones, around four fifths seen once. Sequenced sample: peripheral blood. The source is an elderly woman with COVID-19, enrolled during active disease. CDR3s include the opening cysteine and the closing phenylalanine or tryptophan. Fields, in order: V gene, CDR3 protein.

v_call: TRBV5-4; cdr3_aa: CASSLAGGNYEQYF
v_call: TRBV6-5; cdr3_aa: CASSLYNEQFF
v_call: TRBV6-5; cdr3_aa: CASSSAAGTYGYTF
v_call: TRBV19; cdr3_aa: CASRSGQLNQPQHF
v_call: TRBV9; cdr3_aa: CASSVPGYGYTF
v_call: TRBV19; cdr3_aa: CASSIFAKNRLVNTEAFF
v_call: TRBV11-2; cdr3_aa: CASSPLGRHADTQYF
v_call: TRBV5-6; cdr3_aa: CASSHVVTMGPYEQYF
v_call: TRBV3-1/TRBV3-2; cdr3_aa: CASSTHRALPEAFF
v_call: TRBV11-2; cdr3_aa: CASSLEGQGAYEQYF
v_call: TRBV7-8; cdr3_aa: CASSLGARDYGYTF
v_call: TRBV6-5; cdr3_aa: CASSIRRGNTEAFF
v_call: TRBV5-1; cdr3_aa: CASSYDFQDRAYNEQFF
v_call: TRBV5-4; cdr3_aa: CASSLGQDYGYTF
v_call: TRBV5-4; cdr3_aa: CASSLGGLAGRLGNEQFF
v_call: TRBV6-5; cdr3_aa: CASTGTGDVNTEAFF
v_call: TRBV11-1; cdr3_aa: CASSRSGQGTYEQYF
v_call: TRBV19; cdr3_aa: CASSIESTLLNSPLHF
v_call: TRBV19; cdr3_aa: CASSRIGGKQYF
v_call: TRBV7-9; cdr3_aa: CASSLGQVNEKLFF
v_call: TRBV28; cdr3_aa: CASKDSEGQGVLTQYF
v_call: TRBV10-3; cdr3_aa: CAIKQGPQLAEAFF
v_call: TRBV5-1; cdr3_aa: CASSLGSGGSNQPQHF
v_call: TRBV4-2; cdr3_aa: CASSRGQDLEAFF
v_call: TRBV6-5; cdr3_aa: CASRTGAATNEKLFF
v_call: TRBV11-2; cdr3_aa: CASNRGSGTGEAFF
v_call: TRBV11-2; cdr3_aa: CASSYNLAGAETQYF
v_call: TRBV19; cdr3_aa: CASSIGGSGGYQETQYF
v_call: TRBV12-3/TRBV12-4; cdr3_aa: CASSKTEGIQYF
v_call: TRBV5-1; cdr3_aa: CASSPSGSDYGYTF
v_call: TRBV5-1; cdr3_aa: CASSLPPSGGPGNEQFF
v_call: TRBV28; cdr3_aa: CTSSPRQAFNQPQHF
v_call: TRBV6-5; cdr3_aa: CASSFLAEGAFF
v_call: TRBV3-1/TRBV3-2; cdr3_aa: CASSQRGGEAFF
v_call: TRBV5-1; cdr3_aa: CASSLRPQGQGNYGYTF
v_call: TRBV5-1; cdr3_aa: CASSTLAGAVYEQYF
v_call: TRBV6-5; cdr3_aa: CASRLTVGGWETQYF
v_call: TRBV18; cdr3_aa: CASSSLAGGYYNEQFF
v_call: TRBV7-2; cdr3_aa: CASSFLAGEETQYF
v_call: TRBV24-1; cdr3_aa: CATAGAQNGNQPQHF
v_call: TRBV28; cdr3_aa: CASSFGSTNEKLFF
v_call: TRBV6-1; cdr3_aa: CASSEVWGTGFMNTEAFF